This T cell receptor beta chain appears in the sequencing data of a study of graft-versus-host responses after intestinal transplantation. Study results and limitations: GvH clones turned up in recipient marrow; some had shown up first in ileum or blood. Early post-transplant HvG declines tracked with peak circulating GvH clone levels.

Germline loops: CDR1 SNHLY, CDR2 FYNNEI. The CDR3 sequence is 16 residues long. The germline V and J ends were trimmed by 2 bases and 3 bases, with 16 bases remaining between them. Some clones are missing from TCRdb's copy, which holds only in-frame ones; the method was immunoSEQ multiplex PCR. This sample has almost 40,000 clones, with 90% to 95% found just once. Worth noting for this clone: Its antigen is as yet unknown.

This receptor was taken from a human donor who was the organ donor for an intestinal transplant. The chain couples TRBV2 to TRBJ1-1, with D possibly being TRBD1 (5 bases). Sequencing was performed on unstimulated CD8+ T cells sorted from spleen or lymph node cells, taken before transplant. CDR3 residues: CASSEILAQDDTEAFF. For the CDR3, the DNA is TGTGCCAGCAGTGAAATCCTAGCACAGGATGACACTGAAGCTTTCTTT.